This paragraph reports one T cell receptor (beta chain). The treatment: roughly 20 received Ad26.COV2.S at low or high dose, single or two shots; 5 received placebo; per-sample allocation not given. Sample collection was performed on day 63 after the first vaccine or placebo injection. At a Boston site, the person donating was an adult of 18-55 years. The data belong to a study of Ad26.COV2.S vaccination and SARS-CoV-2 variants. The repertoire was sequenced with immunoSEQ multiplex PCR; TCRdb's copy has only in-frame clones and lacks some. The data contain a few hundred thousand clones, approximately 83% of them singletons. Trimming removed 8 bases from V and 2 bases from J, with 14 bases in between. Germline CDR1 is LGHNA and CDR2 is YNFKEQ. CDR3 length: 14 amino acids.

The chain combines TRBV4-2 with TRBJ2-3; D gene ambiguous. The clonotype originates from a person between 18 and 65 years old who received the Ad26.COV2.S COVID-19 vaccine or a placebo. Sequenced material: peripheral blood, taken in a trial of Ad26.COV2.S vaccine versus placebo. The CDR3 region is CASGITTPTDTQYF. The CDR3 DNA follows: TGTGCCAGCGGTATCACGACCCCCACAGATACGCAGTATTTT.